The rows below give T cell receptor beta chains drawn from one sample of a study of lymphopenia after photon versus proton radiotherapy. Generated by immunoSEQ multiplex PCR, the TCRdb table keeps only in-frame clones and is missing some. This table holds 70,000 to 95,000 clones, 83% found once. Sequenced material: peripheral blood, taken from a patient treated with proton-based radiotherapy. Source of these receptors: a man aged 60 to 75 with pancreatic cancer. Each CDR3 is given with its conserved first and last residue. D genes are given only for firm matches. The listing skips clone size in some rows; elsewhere it reads once, few, many or a size class.

>.|TRBV11-3|TRBJ1-3|.
TGTGCCAGCAGATTGGGGGGGGACCGCTCTGGAAACACCATATATTTT
CASRLGGDRSGNTIYF
>TRBD1|TRBV4-3|TRBJ2-6|.
TGCGCCAGCAGCCAAGAAGGACAGGGGATTTACTCTGGGGCCAACGTCCTGACTTTC
CASSQEGQGIYSGANVLTF
>.|TRBV9|TRBJ2-1|once
TGTGCCAGCAGTCTTGACTTGAGCTCCTACAATGAGCAGTTCTTC
CASSLDLSSYNEQFF
>TRBD2|TRBV28|TRBJ2-1|.
TGTGCCAGCAGCCCCGGGACTAGCGGATTATACAATGAGCAGTTCTTC
CASSPGTSGLYNEQFF
>TRBD2|TRBV7-8|TRBJ2-5|.
TGTGCCAGCTCCGGGACTAGGGTAGAGACCCAGTACTTC
CASSGTRVETQYF
>.|TRBV28|TRBJ1-1|.
TGTGCCAGCAGTCAACCCCTGGTCACTGAAGCTTTCTTT
CASSQPLVTEAFF
>TRBD1|TRBV28|TRBJ1-2|.
TGTGCCAGCGGCCGGACAGGGGAAAAGAACTATGGCTACACCTTC
CASGRTGEKNYGYTF
>.|TRBV5-1|TRBJ1-1|.
TGCGCCAGCAGCCTAACAAACACTGAAGCTTTCTTT
CASSLTNTEAFF
>.|TRBV19|TRBJ1-2|.
TGTGCCAGTAGTATTCGGTCAGGAGGGACTAACTATGGCTACACCTTC
CASSIRSGGTNYGYTF
>TRBD1|TRBV5-1|TRBJ1-1|.
TGCGCCAGCAGCTCAAGACCTGACAGGGACTACACTGAAGCTTTCTTT
CASSSRPDRDYTEAFF
>.|TRBV6-5|TRBJ2-7|.
TGTGCCAGCAGTTACCGGGCTTCGGGATGGCAGTACTTC
CASSYRASGWQYF
>.|TRBV6-5|TRBJ1-1|.
TGTGCCAGCAACCCCCAGGGACAGAACACTGAAGCTTTCTTT
CASNPQGQNTEAFF
>.|TRBV6-6|TRBJ1-2|few
TGTGCCAGCACCCCCCAGGGGCGAGGCTACACCTTC
CASTPQGRGYTF
>.|TRBV30|TRBJ2-2|.
TGTGCCTGGAGTGTACTAGACACCGGGGAGCTGTTTTTT
CAWSVLDTGELFF
>TRBD2|TRBV9|TRBJ2-5|.
TGTGCCAGCAGCGTAGAAAGCGGGAGGGGAGAGACCCAGTACTTC
CASSVESGRGETQYF
>TRBD1|TRBV27|TRBJ2-2|.
TGTGCCAGCCTTAAACAGGGGGAGGTCGGGGAGCTGTTTTTT
CASLKQGEVGELFF
>.|TRBV30|TRBJ2-3|.
TGTGCCTGGAGTTTCGGGGGCAGCGGCACAGATACGCAGTATTTT
CAWSFGGSGTDTQYF
>.|TRBV5-1|TRBJ2-7|.
TGCGCCAGCAGCTTGGTTCGGGTGTCGGGGGAGCAGTACTTC
CASSLVRVSGEQYF
>TRBD2|TRBV7-2|TRBJ2-1|.
TGTGCCAGCAGCTTAGATCTAGCGGACTACAATGAGCAGTTCTTC
CASSLDLADYNEQFF
>TRBD1|TRBV27|TRBJ1-2|.
TGTGCCAGCAGTTTAAGGGGGCGCATTGGCTACACCTTC
CASSLRGRIGYTF
>.|TRBV19|TRBJ1-4|.
TGTGCCAGTAGTATACAGGGCACTAATGAAAAACTGTTTTTT
CASSIQGTNEKLFF
>.|TRBV9|TRBJ1-4|.
TGTGCCAGCAGAGGGTCAGGAACTGAAAAACTGTTTTTT
CASRGSGTEKLFF
>.|TRBV5-1|TRBJ2-1|.
TGCGCCAGCAGAATCGGGAGCTCCTACAATGAGCAGTTCTTC
CASRIGSSYNEQFF
>.|TRBV19|TRBJ1-1|.
TGTGCCAGTAGTTCCGTAGGTAGAACTGAAGCTTTCTTT
CASSSVGRTEAFF
>TRBD1|TRBV25-1|TRBJ2-3|.
TGTGCCAGCAGTGATCTCGGGACAGGGGTGGAAGATACGCAGTATTTT
CASSDLGTGVEDTQYF
>.|TRBV9|TRBJ1-2|.
TGTGCCAGCAGCGTAGGGCCGGTGGGGGGCCCGAGTTATGGCTACACCTTC
CASSVGPVGGPSYGYTF
>.|TRBV10-1|TRBJ2-2|.
TGCGCCAGCAGGGCCCAGCGACAGGGAGGACCCGGGGAGCTGTTTTTT
CASRAQRQGGPGELFF
>.|TRBV5-6|TRBJ1-1|.
TGTGCCAGCAGCTTGGGAAGGGCTCCGAACACTGAAGCTTTCTTT
CASSLGRAPNTEAFF
>.|TRBV5-6|TRBJ1-1|.
TGTGCCAGCACCCTGGGGCCTGGGATGAACACTGAAGCTTTCTTT
CASTLGPGMNTEAFF
>TRBD1|TRBV5-6|TRBJ2-1|.
TGTGCCAGCAGTCCGACAGGGTTCCCCTACAATGAGCAGTTCTTC
CASSPTGFPYNEQFF
>.|TRBV11-2|TRBJ2-5|.
TGTGCCAGCAGCTTAGGGGAGACCCAGTACTTC
CASSLGETQYF
>TRBD2|TRBV5-5|TRBJ2-7|.
TGTGCCAGCAGCGTGGGACTAGCGGGAGTAACCTACGAGCAGTACTTC
CASSVGLAGVTYEQYF
>.|TRBV6-1|TRBJ1-3|.
TGTGCCAGCACAGAAGGAAACACCATATATTTT
CASTEGNTIYF
>.|TRBV7-8|TRBJ2-5|.
TGTGCCAGCAGCTTAGAAGCCCGGAGGTGGGAGACCCAGTACTTC
CASSLEARRWETQYF
>.|TRBV5-8|TRBJ2-7|.
TGTGCCAGCAGCTTCGGACGGAACTACGAGCAGTACTTC
CASSFGRNYEQYF
>.|TRBV15|TRBJ1-5|.
TGTGCCACCAGCAGGGGCAGAGCCGACGGGAATCAGCCCCAGCATTTT
CATSRGRADGNQPQHF
>.|TRBV6-1|TRBJ1-2|few
TGTGCCAGCAGCGCGGACTTTTTGGGCTATGGCTACACCTTC
CASSADFLGYGYTF
>TRBD1|TRBV6-5|TRBJ2-5|.
TGTGCCAGCAGTATCGGGGACAGGGCTTCAGAGACCCAGTACTTC
CASSIGDRASETQYF
>.|TRBV4-2|TRBJ1-2|few
TGTGCCAGCAGCCAAGAGCGGTTTGCGGCACTAGCTAACTATGGCTACACCTTC
CASSQERFAALANYGYTF
>.|TRBV5-5|TRBJ1-2|.
TGTGCCAGCAGCTCGGTGGGGAACTATGGCTACACCTTC
CASSSVGNYGYTF
>TRBD1|TRBV4-2|TRBJ2-5|.
TGTGCCAGCAGCCCAACAGGGGATCAAGAGACCCAGTACTTC
CASSPTGDQETQYF
>.|TRBV6-5|TRBJ1-1|.
TGTGCCAGCAGTTCAAGTCTTCTGGGGGACACTGAAGCTTTCTTT
CASSSSLLGDTEAFF
>TRBD1|TRBV7-9|TRBJ1-1|.
TGCTCTAGCTCAGGGGACAGGGGGAACACTGAAGCTTTCTTT
CSSSGDRGNTEAFF
>.|TRBV28|TRBJ2-7|once
TGTGCCAGCAGCCCTTCCGGGATTCATTACGAGCAGTACTTC
CASSPSGIHYEQYF
>.|TRBV7-9|TRBJ1-2|.
TGTGCCAGCAGCCCGCAGGACCTCGAAGGCTACACCTTC
CASSPQDLEGYTF
>.|TRBV6-1|TRBJ1-4|.
TGTGCCAGCAGTGAAGTTCAAGGGGTCAGGGGAAGTCAGGAAAAACTGTTTTTT
CASSEVQGVRGSQEKLFF
>.|TRBV28|TRBJ2-3|.
TGTGCCAGCAGTCCTACCCTCGCCACAGATACGCAGTATTTT
CASSPTLATDTQYF
>TRBD2|TRBV18|TRBJ2-7|.
TGTGCCAGCTCACCAGAGACTAGCGGGAGATCTTACGAGCAGTACTTC
CASSPETSGRSYEQYF